This T cell receptor beta chain derives from a study of T cells expressing NK-cell markers (dated by TCRdb to the early 2020s). Background on the whole study: TCR beta-chain repertoires were profiled in sorted CD3+CD56+NKG2C+, CD3+CD56+NKG2C- and CD3+CD56-NKG2C+ T-cell subsets from roughly eight donors. Of the eight sequenced donors, seven were found to be HCMV-seropositive and one was found to be HCMV-seronegative. The study sequenced eight donors, all healthy volunteers chosen at random: three men and five women. The libraries were sequenced on Illumina HiSeq 2000/2500, MiSeq or NextSeq, producing 2 x 150 bp reads.

TCRdb lists the instrument as Illumina HiSeq 2000. TCR beta cDNA libraries were made by 5'RACE template switching that added a universal primer site and unique molecular identifiers. Synthesis of cDNA was primed from the TCR beta constant segment and was followed by two consecutive PCR amplification steps. In the authors' own workflow: MIGEC handled demultiplexing of the reads and grouping by UMI, while MiTCR was used to assemble and quantify clonotypes. To exclude erroneous sequences, any TCR cDNA sequence not supported by at least two reads was discarded. The tcR package was used for downstream repertoire analysis, and clonotypes were matched between fractions using CDR3 nucleotide sequence together with V segment. VDJmatch was used to annotate antigen specificity against VDJdb, with one amino acid substitution in CDR3 permitted. Following reprocessing of the reads by TCRdb, the data hold one row per CDR3 protein sequence and no DNA is available. The V and J calls, along with clone size, are taken from TCRdb and not from the paper's own processing. The record for this sample contains some 150,000 distinct CDR3 sequences. Jointly, the top ten make up approximately 12% of the sample.

HCMV-specific IgG was detected in serum with a commercial ELISA kit to determine HCMV serostatus. Ficoll density gradient centrifugation was used to isolate peripheral blood mononuclear cells from blood. With regard to this clonotype: Its specific antigen is unknown.

The germline V gene (reference sequence) gives CDR1 as MNHEY and CDR2 as SMNVEV. The CDR3, from cysteine to phenylalanine, totals 13 residues. Nucleotide data are not available. General conclusions and limits of the study: In several donors, the dominant CD3+CD56+NKG2C+ clonotypes were found to rank among the top 10 CD8+ clonotypes and to make up about 1.0-7.0% of CD8+ T cells. Whether the expanded NKG2C-expressing T cell clones were specific for HCMV antigens was left unclear. Those dominant clonotypes were again the most abundant among CD3+CD56-NKG2C+ cells in a handful of donors, at roughly 25-60.1%.

This receptor chain uses TRBV27 and TRBJ2-1; the D gene TCRdb calls, TRBD2, cannot be checked with no DNA. Sequencing input: blood T cells: a sorted CD56 or NKG2C T cell subset, CD4+ or CD8+ T cells, or bulk PBMC T cells (not recorded which). The clonotype originates from a man aged 18-30 years in good health. Donor details come from another sample of the same person, matched by shared clones. The CDR3 region reads CASSLGPLVEQFF.